Listed below are T cell receptor beta chains from one sample, sequenced in a study of blood T cell repertoires in COVID-19. Sequencing was performed with immunoSEQ multiplex PCR; in TCRdb, only in-frame clones are kept and a portion is missing. The table lists about 480,000 clones, approximately 90% of them singletons. The source material was peripheral blood. These receptors all come from a woman aged 30 to 39 with acute or convalescent COVID-19. CDR3s include the opening cysteine and the closing phenylalanine or tryptophan. A D gene is named only where the DNA matches it firmly. Size values are once, few and many counts, or a class for expanded clones, and some rows have none.

DNA	CDR3	V	D	size	J
TGTGCCAGCAGCTTAGGGACTAGCACGATCCAAGAGACCCAGTACTTC	CASSLGTSTIQETQYF	TRBV7-2	TRBD2	NA	TRBJ2-5
TGTGCCAGCAGCCTGAGGGTGGCGGGGTCAGATACGCAGTATTTT	CASSLRVAGSDTQYF	TRBV13	NA	NA	TRBJ2-3
TGCGCCAGCAGCTTGTTGGCGGGGGCCACCTACGAGCAGTACTTC	CASSLLAGATYEQYF	TRBV5-1	NA	NA	TRBJ2-7
TGCGCCAGCACCTTCATATCCGGGACAGGGGGCTCTGGGGCCAACGTCCTGACTTTC	CASTFISGTGGSGANVLTF	TRBV5-1	TRBD1	NA	TRBJ2-6
TGCAGCGCTGAAACGACTAGCCCGAGCACAGATACGCAGTATTTT	CSAETTSPSTDTQYF	TRBV29-1	TRBD2	NA	TRBJ2-3
TGCGCCAGCAGCTTGGACAAGTCATACTATGGCTACACCTTC	CASSLDKSYYGYTF	TRBV5-1	NA	NA	TRBJ1-2
TGTGCCAGCAGCCAACGGTCCCTTTACGAGCAGTACTTC	CASSQRSLYEQYF	TRBV3-1/TRBV3-2	NA	NA	TRBJ2-7
TGTGCCAGCAGCGTCCGGGCAGGGGATTTCGATGAGCAGTTCTTC	CASSVRAGDFDEQFF	TRBV9	NA	NA	TRBJ2-1
TGTGCCAGCGGCTGGGGTACCGGGACAGGGACCTCCTACGAGCAGTACTTC	CASGWGTGTGTSYEQYF	TRBV27	TRBD1	NA	TRBJ2-7
TGTGCCAGCAGCGTAGCCAGCGGGGCGACAGATACGCAGTATTTT	CASSVASGATDTQYF	TRBV9	TRBD2	NA	TRBJ2-3
TGTGCCAGCAGTCTTGGACTAGCGGCGGTCACCCAGTACTTC	CASSLGLAAVTQYF	TRBV6-5	TRBD2	few	TRBJ2-5
TGTGCCAGCAGTGATCAGGGATTTGGAAACACCATATATTTT	CASSDQGFGNTIYF	TRBV6-1	NA	NA	TRBJ1-3
TGTGCCAGCAGCCCACCAATCGCAGGTGACTATGGCTACACCTTC	CASSPPIAGDYGYTF	TRBV21-1	NA	NA	TRBJ1-2
TGTGCCAGCAGCCAAGTACACACAGATACGCAGTATTTT	CASSQVHTDTQYF	TRBV3-1/TRBV3-2	NA	NA	TRBJ2-3
TGTGCCAGCAGTTTGCCCACCGGGACAGTGAACACTGAAGCTTTCTTT	CASSLPTGTVNTEAFF	TRBV28	TRBD1	NA	TRBJ1-1
TGTGCCAGTAAAGATCCAGGGGGCTCTGAAGCTTTCTTT	CASKDPGGSEAFF	TRBV7-3	TRBD1	NA	TRBJ1-1
TGTGCCAGCAGTTATGAGGTGGCAACCAGCACAGATACGCAGTATTTT	CASSYEVATSTDTQYF	TRBV6-5	NA	NA	TRBJ2-3
TGTGCCAGCAGCTCAGACAGGGGTTGGAATCAGCCCCAGCATTTT	CASSSDRGWNQPQHF	TRBV7-9	TRBD1	NA	TRBJ1-5
TGTGCCAGCAGCCTCGGGAGTAACTATGGCTACACCTTC	CASSLGSNYGYTF	TRBV4-2	NA	once	TRBJ1-2
TGTGCCAGCAGCCCACAGGAGTCTGGAAACACCATATATTTT	CASSPQESGNTIYF	TRBV5-5	NA	NA	TRBJ1-3
TGCGCCAGCAGTACTAGCGGGGGGACCTTAGCCAAAAACATTCAGTACTTC	CASSTSGGTLAKNIQYF	TRBV10-2	TRBD2	NA	TRBJ2-4
TGCGCCAGCAGCCCCGACAGGGATACGCAGTATTTT	CASSPDRDTQYF	TRBV5-1	NA	NA	TRBJ2-3
TGTGCCAGCAAGGACGGGCGAAGGGGAGGGGAGACCCAGTACTTC	CASKDGRRGGETQYF	TRBV5-6	TRBD2	NA	TRBJ2-5
TGTGCCACCAGCAGAGATCCAGGGAGGAATACGCAGTATTTT	CATSRDPGRNTQYF	TRBV15	NA	NA	TRBJ2-3
TGTGCCAGCAGCTGGCGGGACGGTATAAATTTTGGAAACACCATATATTTT	CASSWRDGINFGNTIYF	TRBV11-2	NA	NA	TRBJ1-3
TGTGCCAGCAGTGGGGGGAGGGGACCTAATCATTCACCCCTCCACTTT	CASSGGRGPNHSPLHF	TRBV6-6	NA	NA	TRBJ1-6
TGTGCCAGCAGCTTAAGGGGGACAGGGTACAATGAGCAGTTCTTC	CASSLRGTGYNEQFF	TRBV11-3	TRBD1	once	TRBJ2-1
TGCAGCGTTGGGGACAGAAACACTGAAGCTTTCTTT	CSVGDRNTEAFF	TRBV29-1	TRBD1	NA	TRBJ1-1
TGTGCCAGCAGCTTTATTGCTGCGGGACCCATCTTATTTGAGCAGTTCTTC	CASSFIAAGPILFEQFF	TRBV7-2	NA	many	TRBJ2-1
TGTGCCAGCAGCTTAAGCAGGCATTCCACAGATACGCAGTATTTT	CASSLSRHSTDTQYF	TRBV7-3	NA	NA	TRBJ2-3
TGTGCCAGCTCGACACCCAGCACAGATACGCAGTATTTT	CASSTPSTDTQYF	TRBV18	NA	NA	TRBJ2-3
TGTGCCAGCAGTTTGGGACAGGCGTCTGGAAACACCATATATTTT	CASSLGQASGNTIYF	TRBV28	TRBD1	few	TRBJ1-3
TGTGCCAGCAGCTTAGAGATCGGTCGGGGGGGCAGAGATACGCAGTATTTT	CASSLEIGRGGRDTQYF	TRBV11-2	TRBD2	NA	TRBJ2-3
TGTGCCAGCAGCCGCCTGAGGGACAGGTGGACCTACGAGCAGTACTTC	CASSRLRDRWTYEQYF	TRBV7-9	TRBD1	NA	TRBJ2-7
TGTGCCAGCAGCACAGGTTCAACTAATGAAAAACTGTTTTTT	CASSTGSTNEKLFF	TRBV5-4	NA	NA	TRBJ1-4
TGTGCCAGCAGCAGAGCGGGGGGGCGAGAGAACATTCAGTACTTC	CASSRAGGRENIQYF	TRBV9	TRBD2	NA	TRBJ2-4
TGCAGCGTTGTATTACTGGGGCAGACCGGGGAGCTGTTTTTT	CSVVLLGQTGELFF	TRBV29-1	NA	once	TRBJ2-2
TGTGCCAGCAGCTTAGCCCCAGAGGAGACAGGCCAGTATTCACCCCTCCACTTT	CASSLAPEETGQYSPLHF	TRBV7-9	NA	NA	TRBJ1-6
TGTGCCAGCAGCCCGGGACAGAACTATGGCTACACCTTC	CASSPGQNYGYTF	TRBV9	TRBD1	once	TRBJ1-2
TGTGCCAGCAGTTACTCGAATCCTAGATCGACCTCCCATGAGCAGTTCTTC	CASSYSNPRSTSHEQFF	TRBV6-2/TRBV6-3	NA	NA	TRBJ2-1
TGCGCCAGCAGCCAGAGACACAATCAAGAGACCCAGTACTTC	CASSQRHNQETQYF	TRBV4-1	NA	NA	TRBJ2-5
TGTGCCAGCAGCGTATGGTACAGGGGGCGGTCTAATGAAAAACTGTTTTTT	CASSVWYRGRSNEKLFF	TRBV28	TRBD1	NA	TRBJ1-4
TGTGCCAGCAGCTTAGCGATGGGACAGGGGCCTTACGAGCAGTACTTC	CASSLAMGQGPYEQYF	TRBV7-8	TRBD1	NA	TRBJ2-7
TGTGCCAGCAGCATAGACGGCGGTAACACCATATATTTT	CASSIDGGNTIYF	TRBV9	NA	NA	TRBJ1-3